Following are 10 T cell receptor beta chains from one sample sequenced in a study of cytomegalovirus exposure and HLA in healthy donors. PCR employed 60 Vbeta and 13 Jbeta primers. TCRdb keeps only in-frame clones here, not all; method: immunoSEQ multiplex PCR. This sample has about 190,000 clones; around 84% occur once, and the top ten carry roughly 2.8%. Sample: PBMCs. These receptor sequences come from a woman aged 50 to 60 in good health and CMV-seropositive.

The V call is TRBV6-6, the J call TRBJ1-5, with 8 bases aligning to TRBD1. With 2 bases clipped from V and 5 bases from J, the junction kept 8 bases outside the gene matches. The CDR3 covers 16 residues. CDR1 and CDR2 (germline): MNHNY, SVGAGI (reference sequence). CDR3 DNA: TGTGCCAGCAGTTACCCACAGGGGGGGACCTATCAGCCCCAGCATTTT. Protein: CASSYPQGGTYQPQHF.

The rearrangement links TRBV7-2 to TRBJ2-7; D may be TRBD2 (6 bases). V lost 3 bases to trimming and J lost 9 bases, with 21 bases between them. CDR1 is SGHTA, CDR2 FQGNSA, per germline. The CDR3 runs 15 residues. In nucleotides, the CDR3 is TGTGCCAGCAGCTTCTCCGGGGGTCATTCCAAGGTGCAGTACTTC. Protein sequence: CASSFSGGHSKVQYF. Using reference TRBV7-2 and TRBJ2-7 for the parts outside the CDR3, the full variable domain is GAGVSQSPSNKVTEKGKDVELRCDPISGHTALYWYRQSLGQGLEFLIYFQGNSAPDKSGLPSDRFSAERTGGSVSTLTIQRTQQEDSAVYLCASSFSGGHSKVQYFGPGTRLTVT.

This clone was observed a single time. V is TRBV9 and J is TRBJ2-5, with D perhaps matching TRBD2 (6 bases). Trimming shortened V by 3 bases and J by 4 bases, and 13 bases separated the two germline ends. The germline V gene encodes CDR1 SGDLS and CDR2 YYNGEE. CDR3 size: 14 residues. The CDR3 sequence: CASSDLGGGETQYF. The CDR3 region has the DNA TGTGCCAGCAGCGACCTCGGGGGTGGAGAGACCCAGTACTTC.

This sequence joins TRBV18 and TRBJ2-3; 10 bases align to TRBD1. This CDR3 is 15 amino acids long. CDR1 and CDR2 (germline): KGHSH, LQKENI. The trim removed 5 bases at V and 1 base at J, leaving 3 bases unmatched. This chain's CDR3 is CASSGQGVGTDTQYF. In nucleotides, the CDR3 is TGTGCCAGCTCAGGACAGGGGGTAGGCACAGATACGCAGTATTTT.

This CDR3 is CASSPVGTGAIYGYTF. In nucleotides, the CDR3 is TGTGCCAGCAGCCCCGTTGGGACAGGGGCGATCTATGGCTACACCTTC. This chain links TRBV9 with TRBJ1-2; 10 bases map to TRBD1. Losses at the gene ends were 4 bases for V and 4 bases for J; bases not matched to a gene: 10. Germline values: CDR1 SGDLS, CDR2 YYNGEE. The CDR3 extends over 16 amino acids.

This clone occurred once. The chain couples TRBV19 to TRBJ2-3; 9 nucleotides agree with TRBD2. The ends lost 7 bases at V and 6 bases at J; junction bases unmatched: 5. CDR1 and CDR2 from the germline V gene are LNHDA and SQIVND (reference sequence). CDR3 length: 13 amino acids. CDR3 nucleotides: TGTGCCAGTACCCGCGGACTAGCGGATACGCAGTATTTT. This sequence encodes CASTRGLADTQYF.

V usage is TRBV2 and J usage is TRBJ2-5, with TRBD2 matching over 9 bases. With 7 bases clipped from V and 4 bases from J, the junction kept 10 bases outside the gene matches. Germline loops: CDR1 SNHLY, CDR2 FYNNEI. The CDR3 runs to 15 residues. The CDR3 region has the DNA TGTGCCAGCAATCTAGGCGGGGGGGCTGGAGAGACCCAGTACTTC. Encoded protein: CASNLGGGAGETQYF.

The rearrangement links TRBV6-5 to TRBJ2-7; 7 nucleotides line up with TRBD1. Looked up from germline, CDR1 is MNHEY and CDR2 is SVGAGI. The trim removed 4 bases at V and 1 base at J, leaving 4 bases unmatched. This CDR3 spans 14 amino acids. The DNA for the CDR3 is TGTGCCAGCAGTTTATCGGGACAGTCCTACGAGCAGTACTTC. Translation gives CASSLSGQSYEQYF.

The V and J genes are TRBV4-1 and TRBJ2-1; a weak D match, TRBD2 (5 bases). Trimming shortened V by 1 base and J by 13 bases, and 17 bases separated the two germline ends. Per germline, CDR1 MGHRA and CDR2 YSYEKL. The CDR3 consists of 14 residues. The CDR3 DNA sequence: TGCGCCAGCAGCCAAGGGCGTAGCGAGGCCCGTCAGTTCTTC. Its translation: CASSQGRSEARQFF.

The CDR3 DNA reads as TGCGCCAGCAGCCAAGGTCTGAGGGATACACCCCTCCACTTT. Its protein product is CASSQGLRDTPLHF. This chain links TRBV4-3 with TRBJ1-6; no firm D call. Germline assignment: CDR1 LGHNA and CDR2 YSLEER. The ends were cut back, 1 base at V and 11 bases at J, with 12 bases in the middle. There are 14 residues in the CDR3.